The rows below give T cell receptor beta chains drawn from one sample of a study of T-cell reconstitution after alpha-beta-depleted transplantation in children. Via MiXCR, TCRdb re-called the PCR reads, giving one row per CDR3 protein. Of hundreds of thousands of distinct CDR3 sequences detected, over 15% appear once; the ten largest clones hold about 1.1%. The sequences come from PBMCs from the stem cell graft donor, collected from the stem cell graft. The receptors come from a human donor who donated a stem cell graft to a child with acute myeloid leukemia. CDR3s include the opening cysteine and the closing phenylalanine or tryptophan.

TRBV5-1	TRBJ2-1	CASSSQRGSYNEQFF
TRBV12-3/TRBV12-4	TRBJ2-5	CASRRTSGQETQYF
TRBV5-1	TRBJ2-2	CASSRRAGELFF
TRBV20-1	TRBJ2-1	CSARDLVTEQFF
TRBV25-1	TRBJ2-1	CASSEYYGLAGGDNEQFF
TRBV12-3/TRBV12-4	TRBJ2-2	CATPTGTPTGVANTGELFF
TRBV12-3/TRBV12-4	TRBJ1-2	CASSPTGPLGGYTF
TRBV5-4	TRBJ2-1	CASSLGRVWGGLTYNEQFF
TRBV3-1	TRBJ2-2	CASSSFGTSNTGELFF
TRBV20-1	TRBJ2-3	CSAGLAGGIDTQYF
TRBV2	TRBJ2-5	CASSDRGRLETQYF
TRBV20-1	TRBJ1-1	CSARDQGYGTEAFF
TRBV15	TRBJ2-2	CATSKRQGANTGELFF
TRBV6-5	TRBJ2-3	CASSYSIGMADTQYF
TRBV12-3/TRBV12-4	TRBJ1-4	CASSLRRLNEKLFF
TRBV20-1	TRBJ2-3	CSARDAGGRTDTQYF
TRBV7-3	TRBJ1-1	CASSLNGEEEAFF
TRBV6-2/TRBV6-3	TRBJ1-2	CASSYSRTGGKYGYTF
TRBV6-5	TRBJ2-3	CASSYTTGPRRSTDTQYF
TRBV5-1	TRBJ2-7	CASRQTGAGYEQYF
TRBV5-1	TRBJ2-1	CASSLAGDTEQFF
TRBV5-5	TRBJ1-2	CASSSEAVFNYGYTF
TRBV20-1	TRBJ2-7	CSARGGRPPYEQYF
TRBV18	TRBJ2-1	CASSRRGSVSYNEQFF
TRBV12-3/TRBV12-4	TRBJ2-7	CASRLPFYEQYF
TRBV4-3	TRBJ2-7	CASSQGGGLRLPYEQYF
TRBV5-6	TRBJ2-1	CASTPGPSSYNEQFF
TRBV20-1	TRBJ1-2	CSARDTYGYTF
TRBV7-7	TRBJ2-7	CASSGPRRGEQYF
TRBV2	TRBJ2-4	CASSPLRGAKNIQYF
TRBV20-1	TRBJ1-1	CSARDVDTEAFF
TRBV29-1	TRBJ1-2	CSVGPGYSNTF
TRBV4-3	TRBJ2-3	CASSRAGGPGTDTQYF